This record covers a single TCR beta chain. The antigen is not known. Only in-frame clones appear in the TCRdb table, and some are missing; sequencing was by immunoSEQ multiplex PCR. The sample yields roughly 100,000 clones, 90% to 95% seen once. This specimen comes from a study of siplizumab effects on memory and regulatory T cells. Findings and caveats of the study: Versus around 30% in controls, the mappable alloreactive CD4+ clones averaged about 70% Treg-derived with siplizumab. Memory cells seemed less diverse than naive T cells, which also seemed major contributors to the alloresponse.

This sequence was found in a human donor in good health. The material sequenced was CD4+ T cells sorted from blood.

This chain's CDR3 is CASRAGSYNEQFF. CDR3 DNA: TGTGCCAGCAGAGCGGGCTCCTACAATGAGCAGTTCTTC. This rearrangement joins TRBV6-5 to TRBJ2-1, with TRBD2 as a possible D gene (6 bases). CDR3 length equals 13 residues. The V gene lost 6 bases and the J gene lost 0 bases, with 6 bases spanning the gap. The germline V gene encodes CDR1 MNHEY and CDR2 SVGAGI.